This TCR beta chain stems from a study of blood T cell repertoires in COVID-19. This CDR3 comprises 14 residues. Germline lookup yields CDR1 MNHEY and CDR2 SMNVEV (reference sequence). V lost 3 bases, J lost 5 bases, and 11 bases lay in between. Seattle's cohort entered during active infection and was followed longitudinally. Original data processing: Amplification from reference gene primers served as the basis for estimated nucleated cell counts. The method was immunoSEQ multiplex PCR; TCRdb's version includes in-frame clones alone and lacks a portion of them. V and J calls and clone size are copied from that table; D and trimming were computed from the DNA. This repertoire shows fewer than 200,000 clones, 82% found once; its top ten account for about 7.8%.

This TCR came from a woman in her sixties with COVID-19, enrolled during active disease. Sequencing was done on a sample of peripheral blood. The J gene is TRBJ1-5, the V gene TRBV27; the D gene is possibly TRBD1 (6 bases). CDR3 DNA: TGTGCCAGCAGTTTTTTAGCAGGGGATCAGCCCCAGCATTTT. It specifies CASSFLAGDQPQHF.